What follows describes a single TCR beta chain. This record comes from a study of blood T cell repertoires in COVID-19. At the level of the study: Samples came from the United States, Italy and Spain, spanning acute and convalescent COVID-19. From T cells, B-cell-depleted T cells, or PBMCs came the material, which was cDNA or gDNA.

The CDR3 runs to 16 residues. Germline CDR1 reads SEHNR; CDR2 reads FQNEAQ (reference sequence). Trimming removed 4 bases from V and 3 bases from J; junction bases left unmatched: 6. The method was immunoSEQ multiplex PCR; TCRdb's version includes in-frame clones alone and lacks a portion of them. The table includes about 210,000 clones, about nine tenths detected once. This sequence joins TRBV7-9 and TRBJ1-2; 12 bases agree with TRBD1. This clonotype was obtained from a man between 18 and 29 years old with active or convalescent COVID-19. The specimen was peripheral blood. In DNA form, the CDR3 reads TGTGCCAGCAGCTCGTCCGGGACAGGGGGCTACTATGGCTACACCTTC. As protein: CASSSSGTGGYYGYTF.